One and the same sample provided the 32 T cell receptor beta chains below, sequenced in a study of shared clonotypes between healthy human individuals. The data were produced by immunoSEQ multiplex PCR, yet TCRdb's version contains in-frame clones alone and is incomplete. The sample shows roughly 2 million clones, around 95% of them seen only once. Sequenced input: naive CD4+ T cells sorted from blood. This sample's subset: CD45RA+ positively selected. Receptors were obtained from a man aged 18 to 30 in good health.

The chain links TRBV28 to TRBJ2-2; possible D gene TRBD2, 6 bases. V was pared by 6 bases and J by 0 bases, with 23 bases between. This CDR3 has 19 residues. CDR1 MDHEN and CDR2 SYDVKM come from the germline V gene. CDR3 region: CASSTAGRQHQSNTGELFF. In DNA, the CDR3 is TGTGCCAGCAGCACCGCGGGACGACAGCATCAATCGAACACCGGGGAGCTGTTTTTT. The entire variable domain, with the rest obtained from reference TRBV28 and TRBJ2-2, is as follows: DVKVTQSSRYLVKRTGEKVFLECVQDMDHENMFWYRQDPGLGLRLIYFSYDVKMKEKGDIPEGYSVSREKKERFSLILESASTNQTSMYLCASSTAGRQHQSNTGELFFGEGSRLTVL.

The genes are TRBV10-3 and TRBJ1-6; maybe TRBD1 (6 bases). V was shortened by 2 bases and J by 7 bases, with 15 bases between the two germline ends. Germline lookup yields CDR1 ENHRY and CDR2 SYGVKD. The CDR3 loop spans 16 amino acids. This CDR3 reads CAISETGQGINSPLHF. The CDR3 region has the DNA TGTGCCATCAGTGAGACCGGCCAGGGGATCAATTCACCCCTCCACTTT.

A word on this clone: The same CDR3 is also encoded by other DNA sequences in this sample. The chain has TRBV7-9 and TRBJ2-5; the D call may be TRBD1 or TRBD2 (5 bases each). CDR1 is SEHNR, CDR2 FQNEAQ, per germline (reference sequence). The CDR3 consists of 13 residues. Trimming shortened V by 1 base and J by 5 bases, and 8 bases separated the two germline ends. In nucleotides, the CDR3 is TGTGCCAGCAGCTTAGTAGGGACGGAGACCCAGTACTTC. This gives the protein CASSLVGTETQYF.

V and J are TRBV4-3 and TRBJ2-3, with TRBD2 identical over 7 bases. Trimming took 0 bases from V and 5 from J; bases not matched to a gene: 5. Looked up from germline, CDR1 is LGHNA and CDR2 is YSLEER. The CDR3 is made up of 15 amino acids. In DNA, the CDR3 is TGCGCCAGCAGCCAAGATTCGGGGGAGGGAGATACGCAGTATTTT. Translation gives CASSQDSGEGDTQYF.

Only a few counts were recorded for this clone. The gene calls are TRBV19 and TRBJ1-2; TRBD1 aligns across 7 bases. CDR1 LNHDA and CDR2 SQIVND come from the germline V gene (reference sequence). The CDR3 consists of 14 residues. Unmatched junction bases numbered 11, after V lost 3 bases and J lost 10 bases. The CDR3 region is CASSIGVSTGAYTF. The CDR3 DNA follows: TGTGCCAGTAGTATTGGGGTCTCTACAGGGGCCTACACCTTC.

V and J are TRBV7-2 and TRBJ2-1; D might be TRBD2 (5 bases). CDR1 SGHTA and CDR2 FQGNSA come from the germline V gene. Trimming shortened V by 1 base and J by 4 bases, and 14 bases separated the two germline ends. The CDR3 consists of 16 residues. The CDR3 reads CASSLEGDYLYNEQFF. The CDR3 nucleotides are TGTGCCAGCAGCTTAGAGGGCGACTACCTATACAATGAGCAGTTCTTC.

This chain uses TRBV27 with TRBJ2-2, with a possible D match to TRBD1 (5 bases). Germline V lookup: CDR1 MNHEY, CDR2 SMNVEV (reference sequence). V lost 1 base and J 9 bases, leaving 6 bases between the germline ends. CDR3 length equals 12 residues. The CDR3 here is CASSLWGRELFF. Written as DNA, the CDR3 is TGTGCCAGCAGTTTATGGGGCCGGGAGCTGTTTTTT.

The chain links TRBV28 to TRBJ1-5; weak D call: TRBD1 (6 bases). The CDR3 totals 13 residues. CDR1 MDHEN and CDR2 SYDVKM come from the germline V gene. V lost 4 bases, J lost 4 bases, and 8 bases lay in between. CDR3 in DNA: TGTGCCAGCAGTTCACAGGGTAATCAGCCCCAGCATTTT. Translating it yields CASSSQGNQPQHF.

CDR3 DNA: TGTGCCACCAGCTCAAGACTAGCGGCATACTACGAGCAGTACTTC. It codes for CATSSRLAAYYEQYF. The rearrangement links TRBV15 to TRBJ2-7, with 9 bases that match TRBD2. This CDR3 contains 15 residues. The ends lost 5 bases at V and 3 bases at J; junction bases unmatched: 8. CDR1 LNHNV and CDR2 YYDKDF come from the germline V gene (reference sequence).

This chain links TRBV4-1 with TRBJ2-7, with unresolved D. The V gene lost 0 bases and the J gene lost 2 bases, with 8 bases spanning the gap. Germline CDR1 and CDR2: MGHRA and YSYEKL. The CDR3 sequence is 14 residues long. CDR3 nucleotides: TGCGCCAGCAGCCAAGAAGGGTTTCCCTACGAGCAGTACTTC. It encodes CASSQEGFPYEQYF.

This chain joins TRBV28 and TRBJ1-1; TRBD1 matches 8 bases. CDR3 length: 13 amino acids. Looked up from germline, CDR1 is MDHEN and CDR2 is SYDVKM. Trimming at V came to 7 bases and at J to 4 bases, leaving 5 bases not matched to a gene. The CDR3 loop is CASTDRAGTEAFF. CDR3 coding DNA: TGTGCCAGCACGGACAGGGCGGGCACTGAAGCTTTCTTT.

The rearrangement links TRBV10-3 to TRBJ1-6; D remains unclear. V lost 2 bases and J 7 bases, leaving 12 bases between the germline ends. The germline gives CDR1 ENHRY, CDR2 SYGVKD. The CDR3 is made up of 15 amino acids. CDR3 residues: CAISEGKEGNSPLHF. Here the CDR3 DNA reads TGTGCCATCAGTGAGGGAAAAGAAGGCAATTCACCCCTCCACTTT.

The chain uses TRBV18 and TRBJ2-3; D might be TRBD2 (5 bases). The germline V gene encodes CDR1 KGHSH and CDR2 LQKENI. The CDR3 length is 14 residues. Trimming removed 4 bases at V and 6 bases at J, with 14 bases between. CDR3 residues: CASSRNGGSDTQYF. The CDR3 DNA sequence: TGTGCCAGCTCACGGAATGGCGGGTCCGATACGCAGTATTTT.

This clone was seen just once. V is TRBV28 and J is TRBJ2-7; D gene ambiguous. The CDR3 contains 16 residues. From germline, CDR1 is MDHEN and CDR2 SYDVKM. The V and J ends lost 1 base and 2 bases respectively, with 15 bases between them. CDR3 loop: CASSLLEPRTAYEQYF. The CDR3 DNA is TGTGCCAGCAGTTTATTGGAGCCCAGGACCGCCTACGAGCAGTACTTC.

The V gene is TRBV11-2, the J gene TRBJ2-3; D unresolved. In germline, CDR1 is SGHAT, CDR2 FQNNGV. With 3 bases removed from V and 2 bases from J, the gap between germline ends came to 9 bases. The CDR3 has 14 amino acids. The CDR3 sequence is CASSFRAITDTQYF. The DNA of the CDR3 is TGTGCCAGCAGCTTCCGGGCAATCACAGATACGCAGTATTTT.

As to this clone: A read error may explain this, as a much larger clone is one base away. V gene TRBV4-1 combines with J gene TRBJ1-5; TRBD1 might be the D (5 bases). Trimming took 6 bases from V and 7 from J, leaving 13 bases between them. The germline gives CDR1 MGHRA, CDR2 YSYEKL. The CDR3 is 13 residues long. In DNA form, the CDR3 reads TGCGCCAGCAGTTCGACAGTCTCCCAGCCCCAGCATTTT. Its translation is CASSSTVSQPQHF.

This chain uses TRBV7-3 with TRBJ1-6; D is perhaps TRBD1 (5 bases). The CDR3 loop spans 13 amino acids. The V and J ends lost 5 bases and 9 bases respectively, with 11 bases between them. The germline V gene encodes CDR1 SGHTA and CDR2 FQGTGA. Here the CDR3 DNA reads TGTGCCAGCAGCAGGGGCATGAGTTCACCCCTCCACTTT. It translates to CASSRGMSSPLHF.

This CDR3 reads CSVGTSGNTEAFF. CDR3 in DNA: TGCAGCGTTGGGACAAGCGGGAACACTGAAGCTTTCTTT. The chain is built from TRBV29-1 and TRBJ1-1, with D maybe TRBD1 (5 bases). The V end was cut by 4 bases, the J end by 1 base, with 10 bases between. The CDR3 length is 13 residues. Germline CDR1 and CDR2: SQVTM and ANQGSEA.

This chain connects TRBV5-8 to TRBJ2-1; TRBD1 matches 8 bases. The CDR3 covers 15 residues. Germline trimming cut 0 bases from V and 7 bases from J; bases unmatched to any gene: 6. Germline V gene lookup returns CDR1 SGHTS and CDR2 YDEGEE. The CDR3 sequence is CASSLGQGSSNEQFF. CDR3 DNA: TGTGCCAGCAGCTTGGGACAGGGGTCTTCAAATGAGCAGTTCTTC.

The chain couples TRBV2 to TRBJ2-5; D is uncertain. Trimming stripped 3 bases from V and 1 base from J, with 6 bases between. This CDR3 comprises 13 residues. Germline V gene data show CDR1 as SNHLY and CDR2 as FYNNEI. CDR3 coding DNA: TGTGCCAGCAGTGATAACTCCCAAGAGACCCAGTACTTC. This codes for CASSDNSQETQYF.

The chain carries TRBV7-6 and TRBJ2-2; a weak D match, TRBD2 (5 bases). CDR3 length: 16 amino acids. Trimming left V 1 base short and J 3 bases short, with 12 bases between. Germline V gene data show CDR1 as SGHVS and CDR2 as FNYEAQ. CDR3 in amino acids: CASSLDGVFDTGELFF. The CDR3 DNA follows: TGTGCCAGCAGCTTAGACGGGGTCTTCGACACCGGGGAGCTGTTTTTT.

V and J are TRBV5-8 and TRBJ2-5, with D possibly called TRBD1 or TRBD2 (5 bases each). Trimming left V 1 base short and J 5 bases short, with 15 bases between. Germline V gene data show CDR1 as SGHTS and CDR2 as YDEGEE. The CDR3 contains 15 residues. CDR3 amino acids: CASSLTFGDRETQYF. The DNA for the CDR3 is TGTGCCAGCAGCTTGACGTTTGGGGACCGCGAGACCCAGTACTTC.

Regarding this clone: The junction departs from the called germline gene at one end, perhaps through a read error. CDR3 DNA sequence: TGTGCCAGCAGTGTCGGGAGGGCCTATAATGAGCAGTTCTTC. This gives the protein CASSVGRAYNEQFF. This sequence joins TRBV10-3 and TRBJ2-1; 8 bases align to TRBD2. This CDR3 comprises 14 residues. Germline values: CDR1 ENHRY, CDR2 SYGVKD.

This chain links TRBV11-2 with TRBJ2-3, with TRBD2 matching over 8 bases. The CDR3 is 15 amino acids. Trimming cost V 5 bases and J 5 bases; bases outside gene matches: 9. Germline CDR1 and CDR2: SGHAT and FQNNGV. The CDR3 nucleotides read TGTGCCAGCAGCGTAACAGGGAGCGGGGGAGATACGCAGTATTTT. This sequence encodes CASSVTGSGGDTQYF.

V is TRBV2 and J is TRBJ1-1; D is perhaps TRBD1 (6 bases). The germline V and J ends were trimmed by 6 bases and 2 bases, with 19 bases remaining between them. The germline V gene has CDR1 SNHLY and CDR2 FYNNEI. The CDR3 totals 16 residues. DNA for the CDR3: TGTGCCAGCAGGGGGGGCCGGCGTCAGAATAACACTGAAGCTTTCTTT. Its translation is CASRGGRRQNNTEAFF.

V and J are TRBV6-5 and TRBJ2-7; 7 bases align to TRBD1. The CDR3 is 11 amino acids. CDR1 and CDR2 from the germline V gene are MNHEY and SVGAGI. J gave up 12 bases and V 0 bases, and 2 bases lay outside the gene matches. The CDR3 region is CASSYSGQAYF. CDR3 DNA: TGTGCCAGCAGTTACTCCGGACAGGCGTACTTC.

CDR3 residues: CASSPRGQSPEKLFF. The CDR3 DNA reads as TGTGCCAGCTCACCACGGGGACAGAGCCCCGAAAAACTGTTTTTT. The V and J genes are TRBV18 and TRBJ1-4, with 7 bases matching TRBD1. Germline CDR1 is KGHSH and CDR2 is LQKENI. The length of the CDR3 is 15 residues. Germline trimming cut 1 base from V and 8 bases from J; bases unmatched to any gene: 7. The whole variable domain, remainder taken from reference TRBV18 and TRBJ1-4, is NAGVMQNPRHLVRRRGQEARLRCSPMKGHSHVYWYRQLPEEGLKFMVYLQKENIIDESGMPKERFSAEFPKEGPSILRIQQVVRGDSAAYFCASSPRGQSPEKLFFGSGTQLSVL.

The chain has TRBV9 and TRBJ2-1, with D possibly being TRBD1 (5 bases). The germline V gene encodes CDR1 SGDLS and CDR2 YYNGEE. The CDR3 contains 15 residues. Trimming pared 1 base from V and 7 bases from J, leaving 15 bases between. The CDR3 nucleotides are TGTGCCAGCAGCGTACAGACAGAGTCGGGTAATGAGCAGTTCTTC. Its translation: CASSVQTESGNEQFF.

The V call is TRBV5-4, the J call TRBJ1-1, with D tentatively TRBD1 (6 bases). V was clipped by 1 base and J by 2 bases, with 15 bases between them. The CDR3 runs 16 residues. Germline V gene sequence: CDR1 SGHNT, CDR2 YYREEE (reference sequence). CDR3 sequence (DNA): TGTGCCAGCAGCTTGTCCGGGCTGGGGGCAAACACTGAAGCTTTCTTT. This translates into CASSLSGLGANTEAFF.

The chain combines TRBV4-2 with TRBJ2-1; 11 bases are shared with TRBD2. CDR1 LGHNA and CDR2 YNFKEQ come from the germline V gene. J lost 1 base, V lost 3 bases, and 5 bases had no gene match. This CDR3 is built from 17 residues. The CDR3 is CASSHDTSGGSYNEQFF. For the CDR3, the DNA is TGTGCCAGCAGCCACGATACTAGCGGGGGATCCTACAATGAGCAGTTCTTC.

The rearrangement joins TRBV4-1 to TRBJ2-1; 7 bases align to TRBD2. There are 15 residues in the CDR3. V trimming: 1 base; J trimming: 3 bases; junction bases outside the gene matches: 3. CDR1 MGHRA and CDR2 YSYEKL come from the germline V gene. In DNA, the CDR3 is TGCGCCAGCAGCCAAGTGCGGGACTACTACAATGAGCAGTTCTTC. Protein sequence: CASSQVRDYYNEQFF.

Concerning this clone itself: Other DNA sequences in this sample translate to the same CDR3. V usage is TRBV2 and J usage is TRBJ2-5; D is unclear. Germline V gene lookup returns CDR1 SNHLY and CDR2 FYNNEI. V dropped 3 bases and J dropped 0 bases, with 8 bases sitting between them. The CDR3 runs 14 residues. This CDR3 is CASSDQTYQETQYF. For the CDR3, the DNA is TGTGCCAGCAGTGATCAGACATACCAAGAGACCCAGTACTTC.